The count of the clone carrying this T cell receptor (beta chain) is one. The data derive from a study of cytomegalovirus exposure and HLA in healthy donors. This CDR3 has 15 amino acids. V lost 4 bases, J lost 6 bases, and 6 bases stayed unmatched. Germline V gives CDR1 KGHSH, CDR2 LQKENI. Profiling relied on immunoSEQ multiplex PCR, and the TCRdb table lists in-frame clones only, not all of them. Of 150,000 to 200,000 clones in the sample, about 83% are singletons; the top ten hold 1.4%. This receptor was identified in a woman aged 30 to 39 in good health and CMV-seronegative. V gene TRBV18 combines with J gene TRBJ2-5; 12 nucleotides line up with TRBD1. Input material: PBMCs. CDR3 sequence (DNA): TGTGCCAGCTCACTGGGACAGGGGGCTGAAAAGACCCAGTACTTC. Its protein product is CASSLGQGAEKTQYF.